This section outlines one T cell receptor (beta chain) sequence together with its context. The source of the sample is a study of T cells in Graves' hyperthyroidism and ophthalmopathy. From germline, CDR1 is SGHRS and CDR2 YFSETQ. The trim removed 3 bases at V and 1 base at J, leaving 10 bases unmatched. CDR3 length equals 17 residues. TCR beta CDR3 regions were amplified from RNA. First-round RT-PCR with HTBI primers amplified the TCR CDR3 region. TCRdb reanalysed the multiplex PCR reads using MiXCR and keeps one entry per CDR3 protein. The data hold roughly 500,000 distinct CDR3 sequences, with about 20% observed a single time. Out of 10 ml of fresh peripheral blood came the PBMCs.

V gene TRBV5-1 combines with J gene TRBJ2-3, with TRBD1 matching 8 bases. Sequencing was done on a sample of blood. This TCR derives from a woman in her seventies with Graves' ophthalmopathy. CDR3: CASSYTGTGFRTDTQYF. The CDR3 nucleotides read TGCGCCAGCAGCTACACCGGGACAGGTTTTCGCACAGATACGCAGTATTTT.